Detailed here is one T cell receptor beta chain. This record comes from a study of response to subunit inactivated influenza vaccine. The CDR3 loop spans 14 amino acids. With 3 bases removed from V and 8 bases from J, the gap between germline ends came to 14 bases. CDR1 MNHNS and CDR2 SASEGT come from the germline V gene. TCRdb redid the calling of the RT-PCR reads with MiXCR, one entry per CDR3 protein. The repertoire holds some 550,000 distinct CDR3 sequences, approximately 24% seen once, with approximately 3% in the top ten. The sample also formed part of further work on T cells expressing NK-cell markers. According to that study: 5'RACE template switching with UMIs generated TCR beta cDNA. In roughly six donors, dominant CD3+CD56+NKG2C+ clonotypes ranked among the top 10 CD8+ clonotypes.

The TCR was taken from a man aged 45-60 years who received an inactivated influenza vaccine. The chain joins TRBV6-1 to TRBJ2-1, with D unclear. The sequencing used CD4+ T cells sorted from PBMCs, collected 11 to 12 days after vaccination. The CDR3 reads CASSDGLMGDEQFF. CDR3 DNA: TGTGCCAGCAGTGATGGTTTAATGGGCGATGAGCAGTTCTTC.